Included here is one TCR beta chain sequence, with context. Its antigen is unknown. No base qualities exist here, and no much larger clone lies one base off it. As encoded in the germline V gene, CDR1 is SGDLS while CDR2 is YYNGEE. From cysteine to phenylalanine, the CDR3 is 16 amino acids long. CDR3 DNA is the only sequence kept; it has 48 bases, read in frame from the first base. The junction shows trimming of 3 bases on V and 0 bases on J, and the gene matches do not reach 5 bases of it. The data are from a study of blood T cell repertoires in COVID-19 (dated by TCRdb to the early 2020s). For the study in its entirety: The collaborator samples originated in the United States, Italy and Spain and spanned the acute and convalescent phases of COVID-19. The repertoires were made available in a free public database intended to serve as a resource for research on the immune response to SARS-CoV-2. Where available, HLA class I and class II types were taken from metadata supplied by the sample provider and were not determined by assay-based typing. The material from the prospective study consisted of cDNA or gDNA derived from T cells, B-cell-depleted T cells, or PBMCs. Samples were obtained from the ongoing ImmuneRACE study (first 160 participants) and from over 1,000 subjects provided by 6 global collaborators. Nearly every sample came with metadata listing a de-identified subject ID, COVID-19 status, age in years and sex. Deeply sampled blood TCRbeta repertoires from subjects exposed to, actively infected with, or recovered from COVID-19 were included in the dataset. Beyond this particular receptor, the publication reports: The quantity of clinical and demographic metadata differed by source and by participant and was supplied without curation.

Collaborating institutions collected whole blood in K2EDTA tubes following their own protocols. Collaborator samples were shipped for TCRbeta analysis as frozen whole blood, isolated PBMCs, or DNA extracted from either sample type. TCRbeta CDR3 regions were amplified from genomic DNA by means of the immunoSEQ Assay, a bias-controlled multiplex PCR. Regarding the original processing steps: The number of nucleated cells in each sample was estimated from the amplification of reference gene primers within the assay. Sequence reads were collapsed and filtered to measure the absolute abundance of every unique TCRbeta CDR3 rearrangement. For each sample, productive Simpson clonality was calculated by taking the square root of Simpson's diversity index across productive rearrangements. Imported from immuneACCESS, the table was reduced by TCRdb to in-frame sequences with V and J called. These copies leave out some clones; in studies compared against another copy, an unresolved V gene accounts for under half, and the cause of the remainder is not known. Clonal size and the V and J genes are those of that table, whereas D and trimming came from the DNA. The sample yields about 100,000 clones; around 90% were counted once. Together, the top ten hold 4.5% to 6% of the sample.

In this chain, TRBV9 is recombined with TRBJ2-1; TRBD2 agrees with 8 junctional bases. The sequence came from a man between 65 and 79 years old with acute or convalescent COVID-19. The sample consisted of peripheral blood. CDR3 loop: CASSEGGTSSYNEQFF. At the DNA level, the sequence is TGTGCCAGCAGCGAAGGGGGGACTAGCTCCTACAATGAGCAGTTCTTC.